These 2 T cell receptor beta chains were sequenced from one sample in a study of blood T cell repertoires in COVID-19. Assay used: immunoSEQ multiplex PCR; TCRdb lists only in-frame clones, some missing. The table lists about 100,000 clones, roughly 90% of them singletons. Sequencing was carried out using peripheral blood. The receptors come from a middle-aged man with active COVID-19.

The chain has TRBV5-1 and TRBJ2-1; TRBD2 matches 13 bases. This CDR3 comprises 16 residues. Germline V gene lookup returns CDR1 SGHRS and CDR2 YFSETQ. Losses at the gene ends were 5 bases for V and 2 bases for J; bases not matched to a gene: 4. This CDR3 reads CASRPGLAGTYNEQFF. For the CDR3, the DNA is TGCGCCAGCAGACCGGGACTAGCGGGGACCTACAATGAGCAGTTCTTC.

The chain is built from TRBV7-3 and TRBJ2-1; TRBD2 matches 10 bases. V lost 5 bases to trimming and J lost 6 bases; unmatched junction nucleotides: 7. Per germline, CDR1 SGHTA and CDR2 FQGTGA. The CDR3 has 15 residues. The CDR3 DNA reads TGTGCCAGCAGCGCCGGGACTAGCGACCTCAATGAGCAGTTCTTC. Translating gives CASSAGTSDLNEQFF.